Detailed here is one TCR beta chain. Its antigen remains unidentified. The CDR3 spans 13 residues. The V gene's germline CDR1 is SGDLS and CDR2 YYNGEE. V shed 3 bases and J shed 4 bases, with 10 bases lying between them. Generated by immunoSEQ multiplex PCR, the TCRdb table keeps only in-frame clones and is missing some. This table has about 82,000 clones, 80% to 90% appearing once. This entry belongs to a study of siplizumab effects on memory and regulatory T cells. Regarding the study as a whole: The study found that mappable alloreactive CD4+ clones averaged roughly 69% Treg-derived with siplizumab and approximately 28% in controls. Assignment to unstimulated subsets succeeded for only a minor fraction of the alloreactive clones. Naive T cells appeared more diverse than memory cells and seemed to be major alloresponse contributors. Confirmation was lacking for the suppressive function of proliferating Tregs derived from siplizumab cultures.

V usage is TRBV9 and J usage is TRBJ1-1; TRBD1 is a possible D gene (6 bases). What was sequenced was Tregs sorted from blood. This TCR derives from a human donor in good health. Here the CDR3 reads CASSGVGGTEAFF. The CDR3 DNA reads as TGTGCCAGCAGCGGAGTAGGGGGCACTGAAGCTTTCTTT.